This paragraph covers one T cell receptor (beta chain) sequence. Its antigen is undetermined. The data originate from a study of T and B cells in COVID-19 patients. Study-wide findings and caveats: Active COVID-19 showed highly clonal TRB repertoires; recovery showed diversity and richness above healthy donors.

TRB was amplified from about 260-540 ng of blood genomic DNA. BIOMED2 TRB-A/B primer pools were used in multiplex TRB PCR. TCRdb reprocessed the multiplex PCR reads with MiXCR, giving one entry per CDR3 protein. The sample includes 15,000 or so distinct CDR3 sequences, roughly 28% of them seen just once. Looked up from germline, CDR1 is MNHEY and CDR2 is SMNVEV (reference sequence). The V and J ends lost 5 bases and 0 bases respectively, with 15 bases between them. This CDR3 contains 16 residues. Sequenced material: blood. The rearrangement uses TRBV27 and TRBJ2-3; possible D gene TRBD2, 6 bases. The sequence was obtained from a human donor who had recovered from COVID-19. In DNA form, the CDR3 reads TGTGCCAGCAGTCCAACGACGGCGGGAAGCACAGATACGCAGTATTTT. Residues: CASSPTTAGSTDTQYF.